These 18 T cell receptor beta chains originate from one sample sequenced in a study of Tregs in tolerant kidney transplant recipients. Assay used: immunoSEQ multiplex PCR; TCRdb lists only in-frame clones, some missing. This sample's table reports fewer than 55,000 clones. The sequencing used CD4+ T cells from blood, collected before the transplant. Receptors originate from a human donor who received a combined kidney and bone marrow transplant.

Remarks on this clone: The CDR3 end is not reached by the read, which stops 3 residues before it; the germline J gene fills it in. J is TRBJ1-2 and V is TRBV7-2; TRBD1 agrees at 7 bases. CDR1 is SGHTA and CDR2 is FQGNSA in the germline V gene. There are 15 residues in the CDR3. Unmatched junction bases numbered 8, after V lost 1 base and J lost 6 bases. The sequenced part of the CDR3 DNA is TGTGCCAGCAGCTTAGGGAGGGGGCTCAAGGATGGC. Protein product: CASSLGRGLKDG. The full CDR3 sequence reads CASSLGRGLKDGYTF.

The CDR3 DNA, read in part, is TGTGCCAGTAGTATACGGGCGGGACAGGGGTTATACGAG. It encodes CASSIRAGQGLYE. The whole CDR3 region reads CASSIRAGQGLYEQYF. The V and J genes are TRBV19 and TRBJ2-7, with 10 bases fitting TRBD1. The read comes to an end 3 residues before the CDR3 does, leaving the germline J gene to fill in the end. The V gene end was trimmed by 2 bases and the J gene end by 4 bases; junction bases not matched to a gene: 8. Germline CDR1 is LNHDA and CDR2 is SQIVND (reference sequence). This CDR3 contains 16 residues.

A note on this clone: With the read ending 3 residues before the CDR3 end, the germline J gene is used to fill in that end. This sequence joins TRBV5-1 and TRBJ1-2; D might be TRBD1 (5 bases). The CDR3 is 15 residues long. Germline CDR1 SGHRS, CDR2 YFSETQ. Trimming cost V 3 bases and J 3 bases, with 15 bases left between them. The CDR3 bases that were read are TGCGCCAGCAGCTCCCGGACATATTCGCACTATGGC. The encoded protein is CASSSRTYSHYG. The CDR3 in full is CASSSRTYSHYGYTF.

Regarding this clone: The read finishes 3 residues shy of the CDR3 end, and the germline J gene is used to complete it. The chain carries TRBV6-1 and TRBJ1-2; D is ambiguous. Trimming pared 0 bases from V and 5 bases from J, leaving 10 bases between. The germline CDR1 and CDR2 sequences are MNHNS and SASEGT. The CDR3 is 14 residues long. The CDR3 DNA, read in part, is TGTGCCAGCAGTGAAGCACCCGGTCTGTATGGC. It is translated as CASSEAPGLYG. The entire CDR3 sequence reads CASSEAPGLYGYTF.

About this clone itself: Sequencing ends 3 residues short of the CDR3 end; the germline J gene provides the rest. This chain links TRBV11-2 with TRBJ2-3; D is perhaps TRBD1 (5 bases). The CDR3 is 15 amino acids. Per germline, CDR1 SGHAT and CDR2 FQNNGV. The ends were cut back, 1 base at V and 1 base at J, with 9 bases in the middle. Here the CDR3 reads CASSLVTGGTDTQYF. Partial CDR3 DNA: TGTGCCAGCAGCTTAGTTACAGGTGGCACAGATACG.

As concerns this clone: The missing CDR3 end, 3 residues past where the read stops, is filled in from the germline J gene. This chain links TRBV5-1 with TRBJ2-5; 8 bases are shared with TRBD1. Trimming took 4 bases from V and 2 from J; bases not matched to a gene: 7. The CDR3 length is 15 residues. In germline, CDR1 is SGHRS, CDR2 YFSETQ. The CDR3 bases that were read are TGCGCCAGCAGCCTATCGACAGGGGCGCAAGAGACC. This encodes CASSLSTGAQET. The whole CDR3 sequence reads CASSLSTGAQETQYF.

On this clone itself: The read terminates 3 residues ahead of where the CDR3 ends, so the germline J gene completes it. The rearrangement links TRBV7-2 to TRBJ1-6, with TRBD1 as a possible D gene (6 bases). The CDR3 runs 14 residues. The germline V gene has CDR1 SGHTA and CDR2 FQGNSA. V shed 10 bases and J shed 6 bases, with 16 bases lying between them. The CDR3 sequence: CATQQGRGNSPLHF. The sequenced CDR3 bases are TGTGCCACCCAGCAGGGCAGGGGTAATTCACCC.

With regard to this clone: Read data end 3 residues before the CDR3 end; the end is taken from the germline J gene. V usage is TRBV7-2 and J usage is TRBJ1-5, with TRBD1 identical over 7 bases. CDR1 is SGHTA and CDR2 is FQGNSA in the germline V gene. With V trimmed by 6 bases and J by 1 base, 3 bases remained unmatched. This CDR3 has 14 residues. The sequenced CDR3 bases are TGTGCCAGCAGTAAACAGGGGAGCAATCAGCCC. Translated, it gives CASSKQGSNQP. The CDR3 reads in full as CASSKQGSNQPQHF. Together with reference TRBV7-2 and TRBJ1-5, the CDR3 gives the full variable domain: GAGVSQSPSNKVTEKGKDVELRCDPISGHTALYWYRQSLGQGLEFLIYFQGNSAPDKSGLPSDRFSAERTGGSVSTLTIQRTQQEDSAVYLCASSKQGSNQPQHFGDGTRLSIL.

CDR3 DNA (partial): TGTGCCAGCAGCCCCGGACAGGGGTGGAATGGC. Amino acids: CASSPGQGWNG. The full CDR3 protein is CASSPGQGWNGYTF. The chain uses TRBV5-6 and TRBJ1-2, with 9 bases fitting TRBD1. The missing CDR3 end, 3 residues past where the read stops, is filled in from the germline J gene. This CDR3 comprises 14 residues. In germline, CDR1 is SGHDT, CDR2 YYEEEE. The V segment lost 4 bases and the J segment 6 bases; nucleotides outside the gene matches: 7.

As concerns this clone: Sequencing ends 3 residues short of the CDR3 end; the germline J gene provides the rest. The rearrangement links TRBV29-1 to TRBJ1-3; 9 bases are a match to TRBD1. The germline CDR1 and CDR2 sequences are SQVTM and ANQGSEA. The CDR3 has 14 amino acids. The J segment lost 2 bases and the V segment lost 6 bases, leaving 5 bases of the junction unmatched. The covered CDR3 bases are TGCAGCGTCGAGGGACAGGGAGCTGGAAACACC. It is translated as CSVEGQGAGNT. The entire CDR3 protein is CSVEGQGAGNTIYF.

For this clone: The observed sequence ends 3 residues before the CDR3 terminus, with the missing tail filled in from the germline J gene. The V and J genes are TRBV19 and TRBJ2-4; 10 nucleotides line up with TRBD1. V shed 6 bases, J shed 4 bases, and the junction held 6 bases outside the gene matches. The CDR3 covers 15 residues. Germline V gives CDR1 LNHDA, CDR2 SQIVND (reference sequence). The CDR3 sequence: CASSFSGQGKNIQYF. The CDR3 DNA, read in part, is TGTGCCAGTAGCTTTTCGGGACAGGGGAAAAACATT.

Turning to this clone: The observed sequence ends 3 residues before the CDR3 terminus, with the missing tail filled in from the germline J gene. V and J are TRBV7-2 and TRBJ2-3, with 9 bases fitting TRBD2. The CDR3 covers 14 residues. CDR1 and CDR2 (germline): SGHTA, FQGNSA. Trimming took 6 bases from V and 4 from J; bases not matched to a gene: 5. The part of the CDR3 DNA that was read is TGTGCCAGCAGGATAGCGGGGGTTGCAGATACG. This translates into CASRIAGVADT. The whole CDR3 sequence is CASRIAGVADTQYF.

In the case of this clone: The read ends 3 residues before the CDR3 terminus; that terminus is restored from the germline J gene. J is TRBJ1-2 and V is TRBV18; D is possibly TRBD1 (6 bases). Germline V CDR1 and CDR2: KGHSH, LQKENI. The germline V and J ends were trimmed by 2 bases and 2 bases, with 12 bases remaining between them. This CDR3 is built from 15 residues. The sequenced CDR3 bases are TGTGCCAGCTCACCAACTGGGGACAACAACTATGGC. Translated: CASSPTGDNNYG. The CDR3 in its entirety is CASSPTGDNNYGYTF.

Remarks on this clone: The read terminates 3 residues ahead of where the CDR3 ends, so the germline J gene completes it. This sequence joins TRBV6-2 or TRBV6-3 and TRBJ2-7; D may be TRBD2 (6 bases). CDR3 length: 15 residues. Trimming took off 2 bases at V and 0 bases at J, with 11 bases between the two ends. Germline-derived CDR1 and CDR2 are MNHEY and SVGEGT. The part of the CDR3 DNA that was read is TGTGCCAGCAGTTACCTGGGGGGTCCCTCCTACGAG. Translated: CASSYLGGPSYE. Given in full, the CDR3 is CASSYLGGPSYEQYF.

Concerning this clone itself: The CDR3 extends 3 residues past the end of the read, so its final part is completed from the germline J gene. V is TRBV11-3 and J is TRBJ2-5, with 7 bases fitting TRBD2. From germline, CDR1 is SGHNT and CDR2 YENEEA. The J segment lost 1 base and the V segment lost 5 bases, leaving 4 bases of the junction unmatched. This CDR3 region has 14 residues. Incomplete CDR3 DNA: TGTGCCAGCAGCCTTGGCGGGGGCCAAGAGACC. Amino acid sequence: CASSLGGGQET. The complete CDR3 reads CASSLGGGQETQYF.

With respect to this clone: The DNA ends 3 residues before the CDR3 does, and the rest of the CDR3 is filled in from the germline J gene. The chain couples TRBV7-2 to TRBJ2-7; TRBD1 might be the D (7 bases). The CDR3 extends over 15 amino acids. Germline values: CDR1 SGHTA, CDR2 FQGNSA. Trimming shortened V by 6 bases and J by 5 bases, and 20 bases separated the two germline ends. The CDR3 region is CASSNRQGLQHEQYF. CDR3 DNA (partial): TGTGCCAGCAGTAATAGACAGGGACTTCAGCACGAG.

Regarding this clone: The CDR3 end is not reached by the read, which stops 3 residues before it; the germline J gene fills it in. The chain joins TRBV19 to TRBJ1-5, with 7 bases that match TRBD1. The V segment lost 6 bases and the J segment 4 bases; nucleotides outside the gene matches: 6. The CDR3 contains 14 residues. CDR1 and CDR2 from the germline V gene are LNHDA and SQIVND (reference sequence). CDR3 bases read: TGTGCCAGTAGCCCTGGGACAGCTAATCAGCCC. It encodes CASSPGTANQP. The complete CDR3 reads CASSPGTANQPQHF.

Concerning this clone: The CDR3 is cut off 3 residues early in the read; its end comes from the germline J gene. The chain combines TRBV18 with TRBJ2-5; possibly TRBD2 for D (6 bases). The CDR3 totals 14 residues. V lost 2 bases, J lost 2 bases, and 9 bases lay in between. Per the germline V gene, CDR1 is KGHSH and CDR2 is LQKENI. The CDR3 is CASSPSAGQETQYF. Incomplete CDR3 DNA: TGTGCCAGCTCACCATCGGCGGGACAAGAGACC.